The rows below give T cell receptor beta chains drawn from one sample of a study of T cell responses to AZD1222 COVID-19 vaccine. TCRdb's table, derived via immunoSEQ multiplex PCR, lists solely in-frame clones and lacks some. The sample's table shows over 140,000 clones. Sequencing was performed on peripheral blood. The source of these receptors is an adult in good health. CDR3s include the opening cysteine and the closing phenylalanine or tryptophan. The D gene is left open where the match is weak.

J gene	V gene	D gene	CDR3 DNA	CDR3 protein
TRBJ2-1	TRBV10-3	TRBD2	TGTGCCATCAGTGAGACTATAGCGGGGGGGCGCATCGAGCAGTTCTTC	CAISETIAGGRIEQFF
TRBJ2-2	TRBV19	TRBD1	TGTGCCACGCGCCGCACAGGGGTCGGGGAGCTGTTTTTT	CATRRTGVGELFF
TRBJ1-1	TRBV5-5	TRBD1	TGTGCCAGCAGCTTACAGGGGGGGATGAACACTGAAGCTTTCTTT	CASSLQGGMNTEAFF
TRBJ2-1	TRBV2	TRBD2	TGTGCCAGCAGCCCTCTGCCGGGGGGCTACAATGAGCAGTTCTTC	CASSPLPGGYNEQFF
TRBJ1-3	TRBV6-5	TRBD1	TGTGCCAGCGAGACAGGGGGCGCTGGAAACACCATATATTTT	CASETGGAGNTIYF
TRBJ1-3	TRBV6-5	NA	TGTGCCAGCAGTAATCATGCCTCATCTGGAAACACCATATATTTT	CASSNHASSGNTIYF
TRBJ2-5	TRBV24-1	TRBD2	TGTGCCACCAGTGTCGGGACTAGCCCGTACCAAGAGACCCAGTACTTC	CATSVGTSPYQETQYF
TRBJ1-2	TRBV3-1/TRBV3-2	NA	TGTGCCAGCAGCCAAGACGGCGGGTATTTCTCTGGCTACACCTTC	CASSQDGGYFSGYTF
TRBJ1-5	TRBV18	TRBD1	TGTGCCAGCTCCCGAACAGGGGATGATCAGCCCCAGCATTTT	CASSRTGDDQPQHF
TRBJ2-7	TRBV7-2	TRBD1	TGTGCCAGCAGCCCCGCCGGGACAGGGATCCACGAGCAGTACTTC	CASSPAGTGIHEQYF
TRBJ1-1	TRBV27	NA	TGTGCCAGCAGTTTAACCAGGGACACTGAAGCTTTCTTT	CASSLTRDTEAFF
TRBJ2-7	TRBV5-5	NA	TGTGCCAGCAGTAGCAGGGTCTTCCCCGAGCAGTACTTC	CASSSRVFPEQYF
TRBJ2-5	TRBV5-1	NA	TGCGCCAGCAGCTTGGGGACCCCGCAAGAGACCCAGTACTTC	CASSLGTPQETQYF
TRBJ1-2	TRBV28	NA	TGTGCCAGCAGTCTGTATAACTATGGCTACACCTTC	CASSLYNYGYTF
TRBJ2-3	TRBV3-1/TRBV3-2	NA	TGTGCCAGCAGCTACTACGGGGGACCTAGCACAGATACGCAGTATTTT	CASSYYGGPSTDTQYF
TRBJ1-5	TRBV7-2	TRBD1	TGTGCCAGCAGCACGACAGGGGGGTCCAATCAGCCCCAGCATTTT	CASSTTGGSNQPQHF
TRBJ2-1	TRBV2	TRBD2	TGTGCCAGCAGTATTAGCGGGGGGACCTACAATGAGCAGTTCTTC	CASSISGGTYNEQFF
TRBJ1-2	TRBV4-2	NA	TGTGCCAGCAGCCAAGAGGGGGATAATTATGGCTACACCTTC	CASSQEGDNYGYTF
TRBJ1-2	TRBV30	NA	TGTGCCTGGAATTCTGGCAGATTGAACTATGGCTACACCTTC	CAWNSGRLNYGYTF
TRBJ1-2	TRBV18	NA	TGTGCCAGCTCACCGACCCCAAGGAGCGATTCAGGCTACACCTTC	CASSPTPRSDSGYTF
TRBJ2-2	TRBV7-6	TRBD1	TGTGCCAGCAGCTACCAAATGGCGCCCGGGACAGGGTTGACCGGGGAGCTGTTTTTT	CASSYQMAPGTGLTGELFF
TRBJ1-5	TRBV14	TRBD1	TGTGCCAGCAGCCAGGACAGGGTTGGAAATCAGCCCCAGCATTTT	CASSQDRVGNQPQHF
TRBJ1-4	TRBV6-6	NA	TGTGCCAGCAGTTACTCGACCGTGGGGGGCGAAAAACTGTTTTTT	CASSYSTVGGEKLFF
TRBJ2-1	TRBV29-1	NA	TGCAGCGTTGGCTACAATGAGCAGTTCTTC	CSVGYNEQFF
TRBJ2-3	TRBV3-1/TRBV3-2	TRBD2	TGTGCCAGCAGCCAAGAAACTAGCGGGGGAATGCACGCGCAGTATTTT	CASSQETSGGMHAQYF
TRBJ2-1	TRBV28	NA	TGTGCCAGCAGTCCCCAAGAGGGGGGGAGCGATGAGCAGTTCTTC	CASSPQEGGSDEQFF
TRBJ1-2	TRBV19	NA	TGTGCCAGTAGTATTCGGGATGGCTACACCTTC	CASSIRDGYTF
TRBJ2-7	TRBV2	TRBD1	TGTGCCAGCAGTGATGTGGGACAGGGTAGCGACGAGCAGTACTTC	CASSDVGQGSDEQYF
TRBJ1-5	TRBV25-1	NA	TGTGCCAGCAGCTCGTCGGACGGGGACTATCAGCCCCAGCATTTT	CASSSSDGDYQPQHF
TRBJ2-7	TRBV6-5	TRBD2	TGTGCCAGCACCGAGGGACTAGCGGCTCACTACGAGCAGTACTTC	CASTEGLAAHYEQYF
TRBJ2-5	TRBV30	TRBD1	TGTGCCTGGAGTGGGGACAGGGGTAGTGGAGAGACCCAGTACTTC	CAWSGDRGSGETQYF
TRBJ2-5	TRBV7-6	TRBD1	TGTGCCAGCAGCTTAGGGGACAGGGGGTACCAAGAGACCCAGTACTTC	CASSLGDRGYQETQYF
TRBJ1-3	TRBV6-5	NA	TGTGCCAGCAGTTACGACAGGGGAAACACCATATATTTT	CASSYDRGNTIYF
TRBJ1-2	TRBV3-1/TRBV3-2	NA	TGTGCCAGCAGCCTTACTAACTATGGCTACACCTTC	CASSLTNYGYTF
TRBJ2-2	TRBV27	TRBD2	TGTGCCAGCAGTCCGACTAGCGGGGGGAGGAGGGAGCTGTTTTTT	CASSPTSGGRRELFF
TRBJ2-1	TRBV7-3	NA	TGTGCCAGCAGCTTAGAGAATGGCGCTCAACAACAGGGATCTCACGATGGTGAGCAGTTCTTC	CASSLENGAQQQGSHDGEQFF
TRBJ1-6	TRBV10-3	NA	TGTGCCATCAGTGAGATCGATAATTCACCCCTCCACTTT	CAISEIDNSPLHF
TRBJ1-3	TRBV15	NA	TGTGCCACCAGCAGAGATGTGGGTTCTGGGGGAAACACCATATATTTT	CATSRDVGSGGNTIYF
TRBJ1-2	TRBV2	TRBD1	TGTGCCAGCAGCTCCCATAATCGGGACAGCAACTATGGCTACACCTTC	CASSSHNRDSNYGYTF
TRBJ1-6	TRBV27	NA	TGTGCCAGCAGGCTTGAAGGCTTGGGGAATTCACCCCTCCACTTT	CASRLEGLGNSPLHF
TRBJ1-3	TRBV3-1/TRBV3-2	NA	TGTGCCAGCAGCCAAGCCTCCGGGACACCGGGAAACACCATATATTTT	CASSQASGTPGNTIYF
TRBJ1-6	TRBV11-2	NA	TGTGCCAGCAGCTCTCAGGGTCGGAATTCACCCCTCCACTTT	CASSSQGRNSPLHF
TRBJ2-7	TRBV5-6	TRBD1	TGTGCCAGCAGCATATGGACAGGGGGTATAGGCGAGCAGTACTTC	CASSIWTGGIGEQYF
TRBJ1-1	TRBV6-5	NA	TGTGCCAGCAGGCAGGCGGCGGGAGCTTTCTTT	CASRQAAGAFF
TRBJ2-5	TRBV11-3	NA	TGTGCCAGCAGGCCCCCAGGGGTCCCGGAGGGGGAAGAGACCCAGTACTTC	CASRPPGVPEGEETQYF
TRBJ1-2	TRBV6-5	NA	TGTGCCAGCAAGGCAGCAAACTATGGCTACACCTTC	CASKAANYGYTF
TRBJ2-5	TRBV2	NA	TGTGCCAGCTTGAAGGTAGAGACCCAGTACTTC	CASLKVETQYF
TRBJ2-1	TRBV5-5	TRBD2	TGTGCCAGCACCCCTAGCGGGGGGGGTAATGAGCAGTTCTTC	CASTPSGGGNEQFF
TRBJ2-5	TRBV7-2	NA	TGTGCCAGCAGCTTCCCCGGCCTACCTACTGAGACCCAGTACTTC	CASSFPGLPTETQYF